A selection of T cell receptor beta chains follows, all from one sample in a study of cytomegalovirus exposure and HLA in healthy donors. Some clones are missing from TCRdb's copy, which holds only in-frame ones; the method was immunoSEQ multiplex PCR. This sample yields about 130,000 clones, of which roughly 74% are seen a single time; about 4.4% belongs to the top ten. Sequences were obtained from PBMCs. These receptors were collected from a woman aged 50 to 60 in good health and CMV-seropositive. The CDR3 runs from the conserved cysteine through the conserved F or W. The order of the fields is clone size, J gene, CDR3 length, V gene, D gene, CDR3 DNA, CDR3 protein. The D gene is left open where the match is weak. Size is stated for part of the rows, as once, few or many counts, or as a class when the clone is expanded.

abundance: few
j_gene: TRBJ2-7
len: 13
v_gene: TRBV5-1
d_gene: TRBD2
CDR3nt: TGCGCCAGCAGCCTCGGGGAGGGCTACGAGCAGTACTTC
CDR3aa: CASSLGEGYEQYF

abundance: .
j_gene: TRBJ2-1
len: 15
v_gene: TRBV5-4
d_gene: .
CDR3nt: TGTGCCAGCAGCCATCCAGGCCGGACCTACAATGAGCAGTTCTTC
CDR3aa: CASSHPGRTYNEQFF

abundance: few
j_gene: TRBJ2-6
len: 20
v_gene: TRBV21-1
d_gene: .
CDR3nt: TGTGCCAGCAGCAAAGGAGGCGAGGGTTCTTCGGGCGCTGGGGCCAACGTCCTGACTTTC
CDR3aa: CASSKGGEGSSGAGANVLTF

abundance: .
j_gene: TRBJ1-4
len: 14
v_gene: TRBV15
d_gene: TRBD1
CDR3nt: TGTGCCACCAGCAGGCAACAGGGGGGTGAAAAACTGTTTTTT
CDR3aa: CATSRQQGGEKLFF

abundance: .
j_gene: TRBJ2-6
len: 16
v_gene: TRBV9
d_gene: TRBD2
CDR3nt: TGTGCCAGCAGCGTAAGTCGGGAGGTGGGGGCCAACGTCCTGACTTTC
CDR3aa: CASSVSREVGANVLTF

abundance: .
j_gene: TRBJ1-6
len: 15
v_gene: TRBV9
d_gene: TRBD1
CDR3nt: TGTGCCAGCACCCCGACAGGGGCGTCGAATTCACCCCTCCACTTT
CDR3aa: CASTPTGASNSPLHF

abundance: .
j_gene: TRBJ2-1
len: 14
v_gene: TRBV27
d_gene: .
CDR3nt: TGTGCCAGCAGTCCCTTCTCCCGGGACAATGAGCAGTTCTTC
CDR3aa: CASSPFSRDNEQFF

abundance: .
j_gene: TRBJ2-7
len: 15
v_gene: TRBV13
d_gene: TRBD1
CDR3nt: TGTGCCAGCAGCTTCCGGGACAGGGGGCCCTACGAGCAGTACTTC
CDR3aa: CASSFRDRGPYEQYF

abundance: .
j_gene: TRBJ2-7
len: 12
v_gene: TRBV2
d_gene: .
CDR3nt: TGTGCCAGCACCGCGGACAATTACGAGCAGTACTTC
CDR3aa: CASTADNYEQYF

abundance: .
j_gene: TRBJ2-7
len: 15
v_gene: TRBV4-2
d_gene: .
CDR3nt: TGTGCCAGCAGCCGCTCGGGCGGGGTAACAGACGAGCAGTACTTC
CDR3aa: CASSRSGGVTDEQYF

abundance: once
j_gene: TRBJ2-3
len: 16
v_gene: TRBV27
d_gene: TRBD1
CDR3nt: TGTGCCAGCAGTTTCCCGGGACAGGGAGATTCAGATACGCAGTATTTT
CDR3aa: CASSFPGQGDSDTQYF

abundance: .
j_gene: TRBJ2-3
len: 17
v_gene: TRBV2
d_gene: TRBD1
CDR3nt: TGTGCCAGCAGTATAGAAAGAACAGGGGTGGGCACAGATACGCAGTATTTT
CDR3aa: CASSIERTGVGTDTQYF

abundance: few
j_gene: TRBJ1-5
len: 13
v_gene: TRBV19
d_gene: .
CDR3nt: TGTGCCAGTAGCGGCGGGGTTAATCAGCCCCAGCATTTT
CDR3aa: CASSGGVNQPQHF

abundance: .
j_gene: TRBJ1-1
len: 14
v_gene: TRBV2
d_gene: .
CDR3nt: TGTGCCAGCAGTGTGATAGGGAGAAACACTGAAGCTTTCTTT
CDR3aa: CASSVIGRNTEAFF

abundance: .
j_gene: TRBJ1-2
len: 16
v_gene: TRBV13
d_gene: TRBD1
CDR3nt: TGTGCCAGCAGCCCCTACTCCGGGACAGGGTTATATGGCTACACCTTC
CDR3aa: CASSPYSGTGLYGYTF

abundance: .
j_gene: TRBJ2-1
len: 15
v_gene: TRBV11-2
d_gene: .
CDR3nt: TGTGCCAGCAGCTTAAGCGGACAGCAGTACAATGAGCAGTTCTTC
CDR3aa: CASSLSGQQYNEQFF

abundance: .
j_gene: TRBJ2-2
len: 16
v_gene: TRBV6-4
d_gene: .
CDR3nt: TGTGCCAGCAGTGGAGGGGGGACAGAAAACACCGGGGAGCTGTTTTTT
CDR3aa: CASSGGGTENTGELFF

abundance: .
j_gene: TRBJ2-5
len: 16
v_gene: TRBV6-6
d_gene: TRBD2
CDR3nt: TGTGCCAGCACATGGATGCTAGCGGGGGGGCAAGAGACCCAGTACTTC
CDR3aa: CASTWMLAGGQETQYF

abundance: .
j_gene: TRBJ2-7
len: 15
v_gene: TRBV19
d_gene: TRBD1
CDR3nt: TGTGCCAGCGCCTTACAGGGGGCTCCTATCCACGAGCAGTACTTC
CDR3aa: CASALQGAPIHEQYF

abundance: .
j_gene: TRBJ1-5
len: 14
v_gene: TRBV19
d_gene: .
CDR3nt: TGTGCCAGTAGTATTTCGGGGTTTAATCAGCCCCAGCATTTT
CDR3aa: CASSISGFNQPQHF

abundance: .
j_gene: TRBJ2-3
len: 16
v_gene: TRBV6-6
d_gene: TRBD2
CDR3nt: TGTGCCAGCAGTTACTCGATAGCGGGGGGCACAGATACGCAGTATTTT
CDR3aa: CASSYSIAGGTDTQYF

abundance: .
j_gene: TRBJ2-3
len: 15
v_gene: TRBV5-6
d_gene: TRBD1
CDR3nt: TGTGCCAGCAGCGGAGGACAGGGACGCACAGATACGCAGTATTTT
CDR3aa: CASSGGQGRTDTQYF

abundance: .
j_gene: TRBJ1-2
len: 15
v_gene: TRBV15
d_gene: .
CDR3nt: TGTGCCACCAGCAGGTCACGGGGGGCTAACTATGGCTACACCTTC
CDR3aa: CATSRSRGANYGYTF

abundance: .
j_gene: TRBJ2-1
len: 15
v_gene: TRBV6-6
d_gene: TRBD2
CDR3nt: TGTGCCAGCAGCGCCCCTAGCGGGGGGGGAAATGAGCAGTTCTTC
CDR3aa: CASSAPSGGGNEQFF

abundance: few
j_gene: TRBJ2-7
len: 15
v_gene: TRBV11-2
d_gene: TRBD1
CDR3nt: TGTGCCAGCAGCTTAGGCAGGGGGCTTGACTACGAGCAGTACTTC
CDR3aa: CASSLGRGLDYEQYF

abundance: .
j_gene: TRBJ1-4
len: 16
v_gene: TRBV18
d_gene: .
CDR3nt: TGTGCCAGCTCACCCCCAGGGGCCAGCGTGGGCGAAAAACTGTTTTTT
CDR3aa: CASSPPGASVGEKLFF

abundance: .
j_gene: TRBJ2-3
len: 15
v_gene: TRBV5-4
d_gene: TRBD2
CDR3nt: TGTGCCAGCAGAGGAAGCGGGGGGGCTGGAGATACGCAGTATTTT
CDR3aa: CASRGSGGAGDTQYF

abundance: .
j_gene: TRBJ1-3
len: 14
v_gene: TRBV4-1
d_gene: .
CDR3nt: TGCGCCAGCAGCCAAGACGGGGTGAGGAACACCATATATTTT
CDR3aa: CASSQDGVRNTIYF

abundance: .
j_gene: TRBJ1-5
len: 14
v_gene: TRBV6-6
d_gene: .
CDR3nt: TGTGCCAGCACGGAGAGGCTTGGCAATCAGCCCCAGCATTTT
CDR3aa: CASTERLGNQPQHF

abundance: .
j_gene: TRBJ1-3
len: 15
v_gene: TRBV27
d_gene: TRBD1
CDR3nt: TGTGCCAGCAGGGAACAGGGGGGGTCTGGAAACACCATATATTTT
CDR3aa: CASREQGGSGNTIYF

abundance: .
j_gene: TRBJ1-2
len: 14
v_gene: TRBV6-1
d_gene: .
CDR3nt: TGTGCCAGCAGGAAACCAGGGACTAACTATGGCTACACCTTC
CDR3aa: CASRKPGTNYGYTF

abundance: .
j_gene: TRBJ1-1
len: 15
v_gene: TRBV11-1
d_gene: TRBD1
CDR3nt: TGTGCCAGCAAACAGGGGGCGGCAGGCGTGACTGAAGCTTTCTTT
CDR3aa: CASKQGAAGVTEAFF

abundance: .
j_gene: TRBJ2-7
len: 16
v_gene: TRBV27
d_gene: TRBD1
CDR3nt: TGTGCCAGCAGTTTATCACTCACAGGGGCAACCTACGAGCAGTACTTC
CDR3aa: CASSLSLTGATYEQYF

abundance: .
j_gene: TRBJ2-2
len: 14
v_gene: TRBV18
d_gene: .
CDR3nt: TGTGCCAGCTCACCAAACGACAAAACCGGGGAGCTGTTTTTT
CDR3aa: CASSPNDKTGELFF

abundance: .
j_gene: TRBJ2-3
len: 15
v_gene: TRBV2
d_gene: .
CDR3nt: TGTGCCAGCAGTACACGCCCTCTGACTAGAGATACGCAGTATTTT
CDR3aa: CASSTRPLTRDTQYF

abundance: .
j_gene: TRBJ2-1
len: 14
v_gene: TRBV7-2
d_gene: TRBD1
CDR3nt: TGTGCCAGCAGCCCGCGACAGGGATCGAATGAGCAGTTCTTC
CDR3aa: CASSPRQGSNEQFF

abundance: once
j_gene: TRBJ1-3
len: 17
v_gene: TRBV4-3
d_gene: .
CDR3nt: TGCGCCAGCAGCCAAGCTCGTGCGGGAGGGCCTGGAAACACCATATATTTT
CDR3aa: CASSQARAGGPGNTIYF

abundance: .
j_gene: TRBJ2-3
len: 14
v_gene: TRBV5-1
d_gene: .
CDR3nt: TGCGCCAGCAGCTTGGTTATGGCGGTAGATACGCAGTATTTT
CDR3aa: CASSLVMAVDTQYF

abundance: .
j_gene: TRBJ2-5
len: 16
v_gene: TRBV5-1
d_gene: .
CDR3nt: TGCGCCAGCAGCCGACCGGACAAAGATTACCAAGAGACCCAGTACTTC
CDR3aa: CASSRPDKDYQETQYF

abundance: .
j_gene: TRBJ2-5
len: 15
v_gene: TRBV6-1
d_gene: TRBD2
CDR3nt: TGTGCCAGCAATCTCAGCGGGGGGGGAGGGGAGACCCAGTACTTC
CDR3aa: CASNLSGGGGETQYF

abundance: .
j_gene: TRBJ1-5
len: 17
v_gene: TRBV6-1
d_gene: TRBD1
CDR3nt: TGTGCCAGCAGTGAAACGATCCCGGACAGGGGGCGGCAGCCCCAGCATTTT
CDR3aa: CASSETIPDRGRQPQHF

abundance: few
j_gene: TRBJ2-2
len: 15
v_gene: TRBV19
d_gene: .
CDR3nt: TGTGCCAGTCGAACCCCAGGGATCATAACCGGGGAGCTGTTTTTT
CDR3aa: CASRTPGIITGELFF

abundance: .
j_gene: TRBJ1-1
len: 13
v_gene: TRBV19
d_gene: .
CDR3nt: TGTGCCAGTAGTATAGTGGGGGGTACTGAAGCTTTCTTT
CDR3aa: CASSIVGGTEAFF